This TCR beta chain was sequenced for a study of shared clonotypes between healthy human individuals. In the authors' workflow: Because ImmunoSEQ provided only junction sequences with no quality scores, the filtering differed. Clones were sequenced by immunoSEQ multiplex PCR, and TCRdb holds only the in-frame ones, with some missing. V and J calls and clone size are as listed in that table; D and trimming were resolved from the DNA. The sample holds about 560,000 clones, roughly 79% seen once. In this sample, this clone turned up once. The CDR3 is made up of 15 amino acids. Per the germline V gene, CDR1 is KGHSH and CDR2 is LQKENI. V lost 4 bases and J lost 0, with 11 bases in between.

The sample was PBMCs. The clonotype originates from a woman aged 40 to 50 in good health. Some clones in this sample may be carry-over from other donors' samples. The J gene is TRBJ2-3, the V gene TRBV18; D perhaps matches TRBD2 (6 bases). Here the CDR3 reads CASSQGRGSTDTQYF. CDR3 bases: TGTGCCAGCTCACAAGGGCGGGGTAGCACAGATACGCAGTATTTT.